The entry below gives a single TCR beta chain sequence along with its context. This CDR3 has 15 amino acids. The trim removed 5 bases at V and 5 bases at J, leaving 10 bases unmatched. Germline V gene sequence: CDR1 SGHKS, CDR2 YYEKEE (reference sequence). Specified time point: blood at routine non-recurrence follow-up after resection. Unsorted whole RNA of tumor, nontumor lung or frozen PBMC was sequenced. The sample comes from a study of spatial heterogeneity in lung cancer. TCRdb passed the 5' RACE reads through MiXCR, listing each CDR3 protein once. The sample includes under 150,000 distinct CDR3 sequences, less than 15% of them seen just once.

The TCR sequence derives from a male donor with early-stage non-small cell lung cancer. The specimen comprised PBMCs, sampled at follow-up. The genes are TRBV5-5 and TRBJ1-5; 7 bases are a match to TRBD1. DNA of the CDR3: TGTGCCAGCAGTTTAGGACAGGTTAGGGATCAGCCCCAGCATTTT. Its protein product is CASSLGQVRDQPQHF.